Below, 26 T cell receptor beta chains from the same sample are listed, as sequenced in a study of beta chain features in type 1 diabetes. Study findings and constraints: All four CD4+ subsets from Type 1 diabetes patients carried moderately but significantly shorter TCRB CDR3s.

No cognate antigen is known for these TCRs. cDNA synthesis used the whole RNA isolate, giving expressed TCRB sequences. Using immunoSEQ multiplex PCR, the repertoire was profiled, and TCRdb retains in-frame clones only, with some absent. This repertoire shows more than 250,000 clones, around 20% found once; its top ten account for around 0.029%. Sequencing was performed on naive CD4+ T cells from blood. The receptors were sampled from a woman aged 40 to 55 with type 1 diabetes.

The CDR3 is CASSLPGTYSGNTIYF. The CDR3 DNA is TGTGCCAGCAGCTTGCCAGGAACCTACTCTGGAAACACCATATATTTT. The chain joins TRBV5-5 to TRBJ1-3; no clear D gene. Germline V gene data show CDR1 as SGHKS and CDR2 as YYEKEE (reference sequence). The CDR3 totals 16 residues. The germline V and J ends were trimmed by 1 base and 0 bases, with 11 bases remaining between them.

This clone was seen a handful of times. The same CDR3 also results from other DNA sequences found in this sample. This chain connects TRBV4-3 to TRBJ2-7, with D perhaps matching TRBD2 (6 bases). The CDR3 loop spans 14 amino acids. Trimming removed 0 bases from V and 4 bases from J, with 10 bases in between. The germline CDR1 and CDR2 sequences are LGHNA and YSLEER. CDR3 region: CASSQDGGSYEQYF. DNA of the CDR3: TGCGCCAGCAGCCAAGACGGGGGTAGTTACGAGCAGTACTTC.

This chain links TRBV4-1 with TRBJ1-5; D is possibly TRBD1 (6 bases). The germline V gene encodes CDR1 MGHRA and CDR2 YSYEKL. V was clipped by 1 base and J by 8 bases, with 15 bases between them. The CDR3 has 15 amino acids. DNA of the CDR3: TGCGCCAGCAGCCAAGTGGGGGGGCCTACGGAGCCCCAGCATTTT. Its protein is CASSQVGGPTEPQHF.

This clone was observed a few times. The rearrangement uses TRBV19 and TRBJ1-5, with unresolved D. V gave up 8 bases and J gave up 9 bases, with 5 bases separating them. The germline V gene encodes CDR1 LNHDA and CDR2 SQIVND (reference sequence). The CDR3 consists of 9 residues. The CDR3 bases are TGTGCCAGTGGCCGGCCCCAGCATTTT. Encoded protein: CASGRPQHF.

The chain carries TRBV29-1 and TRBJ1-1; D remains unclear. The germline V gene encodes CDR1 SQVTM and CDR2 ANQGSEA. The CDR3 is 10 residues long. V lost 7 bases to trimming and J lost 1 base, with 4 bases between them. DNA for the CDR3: TGCAGCGGCGCGAACACTGAAGCTTTCTTT. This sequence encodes CSGANTEAFF.

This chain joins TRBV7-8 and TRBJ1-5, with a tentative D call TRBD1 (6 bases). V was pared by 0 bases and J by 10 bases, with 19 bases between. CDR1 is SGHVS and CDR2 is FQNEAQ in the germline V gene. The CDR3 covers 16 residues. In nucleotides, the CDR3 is TGTGCCAGCAGCTTAGCGCGTGACAGGAATTCCCATCCCCAGCATTTT. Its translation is CASSLARDRNSHPQHF. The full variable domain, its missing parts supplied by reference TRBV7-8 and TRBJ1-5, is GAGVSQSPRYKVAKRGQDVALRCDPISGHVSLFWYQQALGQGPEFLTYFQNEAQLDKSGLPSDRFFAERPEGSVSTLKIQRTQQEDSAVYLCASSLARDRNSHPQHFGDGTRLSIL.

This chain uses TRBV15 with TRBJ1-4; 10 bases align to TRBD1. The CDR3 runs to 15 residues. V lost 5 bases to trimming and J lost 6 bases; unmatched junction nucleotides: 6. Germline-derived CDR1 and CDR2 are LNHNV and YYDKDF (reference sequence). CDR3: CATSFPGQGYEKLFF. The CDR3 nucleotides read TGTGCCACCAGCTTCCCGGGACAGGGGTATGAAAAACTGTTTTTT.

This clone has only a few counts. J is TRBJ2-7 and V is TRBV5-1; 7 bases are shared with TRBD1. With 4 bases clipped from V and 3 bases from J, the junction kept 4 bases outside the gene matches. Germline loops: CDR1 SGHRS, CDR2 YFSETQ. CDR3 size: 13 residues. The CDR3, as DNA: TGCGCCAGCAGCGCCGGACAGGACTACGAGCAGTACTTC. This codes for CASSAGQDYEQYF.

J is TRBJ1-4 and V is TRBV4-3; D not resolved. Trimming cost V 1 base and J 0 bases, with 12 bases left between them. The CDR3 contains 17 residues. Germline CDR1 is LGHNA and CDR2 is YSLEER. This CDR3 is CASSQATSSATNEKLFF. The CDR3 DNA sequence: TGCGCCAGCAGCCAAGCGACCAGCAGCGCAACTAATGAAAAACTGTTTTTT.

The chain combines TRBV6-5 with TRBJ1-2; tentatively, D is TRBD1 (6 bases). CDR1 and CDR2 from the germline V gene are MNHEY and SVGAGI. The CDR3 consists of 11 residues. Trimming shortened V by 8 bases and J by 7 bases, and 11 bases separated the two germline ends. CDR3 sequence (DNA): TGTGCCAGCGGGGGCGGGCGTGGCTACACCTTC. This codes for CASGGGRGYTF.

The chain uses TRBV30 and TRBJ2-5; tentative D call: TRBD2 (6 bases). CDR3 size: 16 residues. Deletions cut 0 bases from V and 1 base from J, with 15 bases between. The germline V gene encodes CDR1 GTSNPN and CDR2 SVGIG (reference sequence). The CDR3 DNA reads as TGTGCCTGGAGTGTAAGCGGTCGGGGGATCCAAGAGACCCAGTACTTC. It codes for CAWSVSGRGIQETQYF. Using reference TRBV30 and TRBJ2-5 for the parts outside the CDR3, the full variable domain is SQTIHQWPATLVQPVGSPLSLECTVEGTSNPNLYWYRQAAGRGLQLLFYSVGIGQISSEVPQNLSASRPQDRQFILSSKKLLLSDSGFYLCAWSVSGRGIQETQYFGPGTRLLVL.

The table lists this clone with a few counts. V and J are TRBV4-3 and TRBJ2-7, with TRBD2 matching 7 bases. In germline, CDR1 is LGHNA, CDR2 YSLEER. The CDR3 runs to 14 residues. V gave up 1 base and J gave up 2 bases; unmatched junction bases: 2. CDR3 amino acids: CASSQVRGTYEQYF. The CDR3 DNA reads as TGCGCCAGCAGCCAAGTGCGGGGGACCTACGAGCAGTACTTC.

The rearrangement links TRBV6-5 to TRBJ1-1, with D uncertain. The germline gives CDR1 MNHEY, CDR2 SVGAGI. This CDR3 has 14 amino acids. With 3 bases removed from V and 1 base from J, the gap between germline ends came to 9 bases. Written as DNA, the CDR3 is TGTGCCAGCAGTTATGGTGAGGCGAACACTGAAGCTTTCTTT. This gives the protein CASSYGEANTEAFF.

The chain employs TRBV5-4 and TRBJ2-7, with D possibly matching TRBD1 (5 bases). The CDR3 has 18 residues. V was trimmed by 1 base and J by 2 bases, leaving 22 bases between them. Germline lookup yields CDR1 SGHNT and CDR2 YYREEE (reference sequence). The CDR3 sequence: CASSLLPFTPGIAYEQYF. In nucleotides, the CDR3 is TGTGCCAGCAGCTTGCTTCCTTTCACGCCAGGGATCGCCTACGAGCAGTACTTC.

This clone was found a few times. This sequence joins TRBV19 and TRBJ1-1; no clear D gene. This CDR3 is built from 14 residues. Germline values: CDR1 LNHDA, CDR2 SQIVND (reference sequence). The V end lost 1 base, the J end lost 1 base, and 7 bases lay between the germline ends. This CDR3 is CASSIARQNTEAFF. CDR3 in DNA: TGTGCCAGTAGTATAGCCCGACAGAACACTGAAGCTTTCTTT.

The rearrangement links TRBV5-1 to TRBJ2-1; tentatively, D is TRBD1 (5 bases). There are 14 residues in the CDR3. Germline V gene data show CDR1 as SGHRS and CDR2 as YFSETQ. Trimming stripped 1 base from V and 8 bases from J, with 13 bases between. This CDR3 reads CASSLNPTDHEQFF. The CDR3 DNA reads TGCGCCAGCAGCTTGAACCCGACAGATCATGAGCAGTTCTTC. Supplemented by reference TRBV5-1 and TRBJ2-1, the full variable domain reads KAGVTQTPRYLIKTRGQQVTLSCSPISGHRSVSWYQQTPGQGLQFLFEYFSETQRNKGNFPGRFSGRQFSNSRSEMNVSTLELGDSALYLCASSLNPTDHEQFFGPGTRLTVL.

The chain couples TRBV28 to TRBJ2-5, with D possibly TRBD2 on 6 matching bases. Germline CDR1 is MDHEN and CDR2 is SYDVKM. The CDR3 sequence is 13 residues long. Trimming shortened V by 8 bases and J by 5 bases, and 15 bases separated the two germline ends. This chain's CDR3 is CASAPGSRETQYF. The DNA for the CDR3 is TGTGCCAGCGCCCCCGGGAGTCGGGAGACCCAGTACTTC.

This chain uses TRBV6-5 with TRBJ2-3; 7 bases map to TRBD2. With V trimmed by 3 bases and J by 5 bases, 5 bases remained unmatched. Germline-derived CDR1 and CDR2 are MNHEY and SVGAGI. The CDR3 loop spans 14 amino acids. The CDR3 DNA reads TGTGCCAGCAGTTATGGCGGGGGAGAAGATACGCAGTATTTT. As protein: CASSYGGGEDTQYF.

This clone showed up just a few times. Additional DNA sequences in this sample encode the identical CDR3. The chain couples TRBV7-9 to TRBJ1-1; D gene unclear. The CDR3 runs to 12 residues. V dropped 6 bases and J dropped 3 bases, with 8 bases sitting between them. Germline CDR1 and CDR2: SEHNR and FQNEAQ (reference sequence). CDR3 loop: CASSGGDTEAFF. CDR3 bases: TGTGCCAGCAGTGGTGGAGACACTGAAGCTTTCTTT.

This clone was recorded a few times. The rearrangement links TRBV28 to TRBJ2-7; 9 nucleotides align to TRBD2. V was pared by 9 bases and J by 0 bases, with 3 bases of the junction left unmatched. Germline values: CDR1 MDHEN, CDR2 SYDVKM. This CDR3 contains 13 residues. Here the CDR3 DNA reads TGTGCCAGTCTAGCGGGGAGCTCCTACGAGCAGTACTTC. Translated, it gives CASLAGSSYEQYF.

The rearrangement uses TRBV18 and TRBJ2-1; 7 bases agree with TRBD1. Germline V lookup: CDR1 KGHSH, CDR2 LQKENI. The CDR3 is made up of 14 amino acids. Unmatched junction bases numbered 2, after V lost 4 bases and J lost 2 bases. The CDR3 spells CASSRDRTYNEQFF. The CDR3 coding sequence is TGTGCCAGCTCACGGGACAGAACCTACAATGAGCAGTTCTTC.

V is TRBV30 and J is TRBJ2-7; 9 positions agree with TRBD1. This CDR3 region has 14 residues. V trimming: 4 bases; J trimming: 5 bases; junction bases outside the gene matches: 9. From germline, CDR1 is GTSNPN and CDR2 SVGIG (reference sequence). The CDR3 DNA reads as TGTGCCTGGAAGGGACAGGGAAGTGTGCACGAGCAGTACTTC. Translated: CAWKGQGSVHEQYF.

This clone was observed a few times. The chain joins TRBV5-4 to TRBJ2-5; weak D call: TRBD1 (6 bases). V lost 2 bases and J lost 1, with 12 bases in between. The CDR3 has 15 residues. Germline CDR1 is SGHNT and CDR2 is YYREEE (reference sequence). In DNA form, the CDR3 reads TGTGCCAGCAGCTTATCGGGACACCCCCAAGAGACCCAGTACTTC. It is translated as CASSLSGHPQETQYF.

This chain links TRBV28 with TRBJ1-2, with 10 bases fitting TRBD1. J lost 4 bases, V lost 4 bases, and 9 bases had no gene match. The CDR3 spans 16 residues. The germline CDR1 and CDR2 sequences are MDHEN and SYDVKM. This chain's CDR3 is CASSSPPGQGLYGYTF. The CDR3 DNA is TGTGCCAGCAGTTCCCCCCCGGGACAGGGGCTCTATGGCTACACCTTC.

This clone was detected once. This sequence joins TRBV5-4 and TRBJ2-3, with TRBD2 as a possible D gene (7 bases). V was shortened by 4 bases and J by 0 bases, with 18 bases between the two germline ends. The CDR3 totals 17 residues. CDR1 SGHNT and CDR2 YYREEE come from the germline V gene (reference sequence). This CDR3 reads CASSRGGGSPSTDTQYF. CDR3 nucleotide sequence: TGTGCCAGCAGCCGAGGGGGGGGCTCCCCAAGCACAGATACGCAGTATTTT.

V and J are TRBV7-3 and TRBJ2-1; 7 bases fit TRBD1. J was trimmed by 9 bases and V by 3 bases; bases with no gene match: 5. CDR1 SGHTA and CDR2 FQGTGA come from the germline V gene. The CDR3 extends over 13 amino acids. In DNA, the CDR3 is TGTGCCAGCAGCTTGACAGGGATCGGTGAGCAGTTCTTC. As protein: CASSLTGIGEQFF.